This T cell receptor (beta chain) came from a study of T cells after yellow fever vaccination. Whole-study context: SMART-Seq v4 Ultra Low Input prepared libraries from low-cell fractions. Points from the study as a whole: Weaker overall was a secondary response that nonetheless peaked faster, on day 5 versus 15. Booster sampling recovered most clones from primary vaccination (96% CD4, around 88% CD8).

This clonotype was seen at least ten times. What it recognizes is unknown. Using its own MiXCR run on the 5' RACE reads, TCRdb lists one record per CDR3 protein. The sample has around 350,000 distinct CDR3 sequences, 11% seen once; the top ten hold roughly 18%. This clonotype was obtained from a man between 18 and 35 years old who received the YFV17D yellow fever vaccine. The material sequenced was PBMCs, taken on the day of the first yellow fever vaccination.

The CDR3 DNA is TGTGCCAGCAACACAAGGAATGAAAAACTGTTTTTT. Amino acid sequence: CASNTRNEKLFF. The chain uses TRBV25-1 and TRBJ1-4, with unresolved D. Germline V gene sequence: CDR1 MGHDK, CDR2 SYGVNS. Trimming took 7 bases from V and 5 from J, leaving 8 bases between them. The CDR3 loop spans 12 amino acids.